These 15 T cell receptor beta chains were all obtained from the same sample, sequenced in a study of blood T cells in healthy people across ages. Together with a sample-barcoded 5' primer, a J-beta primer mix was included in a second PCR lasting roughly 6 to 12 cycles. TCRdb passed the 5' RACE reads through MiXCR, listing each CDR3 protein once. The sample records roughly 1,300,000 distinct CDR3 sequences, approximately 59% being singletons. Sequenced: blood. The origin of the receptors is a young man in good health.

This clonotype was seen a handful of times. The chain uses TRBV20-1 and TRBJ2-1; 8 bases agree with TRBD2. The CDR3 extends over 13 amino acids. Germline trimming cut 5 bases from V and 7 bases from J; bases unmatched to any gene: 7. Germline V gene lookup returns CDR1 DFQATT and CDR2 SNEGSKA (reference sequence). The CDR3 sequence: CSADRGGLNEQFF. As DNA, the CDR3 is TGCAGTGCTGACCGGGGGGGCCTAAATGAGCAGTTCTTC.

This chain uses TRBV18 with TRBJ1-2, with D possibly being TRBD1 (6 bases). Between the trimmed V and J ends, which lost 5 bases and 8 bases, there was a span of 21 bases. There are 15 residues in the CDR3. Germline values: CDR1 KGHSH, CDR2 LQKENI. The CDR3 DNA reads as TGTGCCAGCTCAACGCCCTTCCGGGGGCGGTCGGGCTACACCTTC. Its protein product is CASSTPFRGRSGYTF.

The chain links TRBV20-1 to TRBJ2-3; 10 bases fit TRBD1. This CDR3 spans 14 amino acids. The J segment lost 5 bases and the V segment lost 3 bases, leaving 5 bases of the junction unmatched. The V gene's germline CDR1 is DFQATT and CDR2 SNEGSKA (reference sequence). CDR3 in amino acids: CSARKTGGLDTQYF. The CDR3 coding sequence is TGCAGTGCTAGGAAGACAGGGGGCCTAGATACGCAGTATTTT.

The chain links TRBV20-1 to TRBJ1-5, with D unclear. The CDR3 has 13 residues. Per the germline V gene, CDR1 is DFQATT and CDR2 is SNEGSKA (reference sequence). V was trimmed by 4 bases and J by 0 bases, leaving 7 bases between them. The CDR3, as DNA: TGCAGTGCTACAGGTACTAGCAATCAGCCCCAGCATTTT. Translation: CSATGTSNQPQHF.

This clonotype was seen a handful of times. The rearrangement uses TRBV14 and TRBJ1-2; D gene ambiguous. Germline assignment: CDR1 SGHDN and CDR2 FVKESK. V lost 6 bases and J lost 4, with 12 bases in between. The CDR3 has 13 residues. Here the CDR3 DNA reads TGTGCCAGCAGTCTCACCCCCATCTATGGCTACACCTTC. The encoded protein is CASSLTPIYGYTF.

The chain's CDR3 is CASSADSRGGYTF. CDR3 DNA: TGTGCCAGCAGCGCGGACAGCCGGGGTGGCTACACCTTC. V and J are TRBV2 and TRBJ1-2; tentatively, D is TRBD1 (6 bases). CDR3 length: 13 amino acids. Looked up from germline, CDR1 is SNHLY and CDR2 is FYNNEI. The germline V and J ends were trimmed by 6 bases and 7 bases, with 15 bases remaining between them. Full variable domain (remainder filled in from reference TRBV2 and TRBJ1-2): EPEVTQTPSHQVTQMGQEVILRCVPISNHLYFYWYRQILGQKVEFLVSFYNNEISEKSEIFDDQFSVERPDGSNFTLKIRSTKLEDSAMYFCASSADSRGGYTFGSGTRLTVV.

The J gene is TRBJ1-1, the V gene TRBV14; the D is unclear. Germline V CDR1 and CDR2: SGHDN, FVKESK. V gave up 3 bases and J gave up 3 bases, with 8 bases separating them. The CDR3 length is 13 residues. The CDR3 DNA follows: TGTGCCAGCAGCCATCCTGGGCACACTGAAGCTTTCTTT. Protein: CASSHPGHTEAFF.

This clonotype was counted ten times or more. The CDR3 region has the DNA TGCAGTGCTGGACGACAGGTGGCCTCAGCCGAGCAGTACTTC. This gives the protein CSAGRQVASAEQYF. The chain uses TRBV20-1 and TRBJ2-7; a weak D match, TRBD1 (6 bases). Trimming pared 5 bases from V and 6 bases from J, leaving 20 bases between. Germline CDR1 DFQATT, CDR2 SNEGSKA (reference sequence). The CDR3 extends over 14 amino acids.

The V gene is TRBV28, the J gene TRBJ2-5; D gene unclear. Germline-derived CDR1 and CDR2 are MDHEN and SYDVKM. Trimming took off 5 bases at V and 4 bases at J, with 17 bases between the two ends. This CDR3 region has 15 residues. CDR3 nucleotide sequence: TGTGCCAGCAGTCCGCGACCCCCTGGTCTAGAGACCCAGTACTTC. It encodes CASSPRPPGLETQYF.

The sample holds a few counts of this clonotype. V and J are TRBV7-9 and TRBJ2-7, with D perhaps assigned TRBD1 or TRBD2 (5 bases each). The CDR3 contains 15 residues. The V end lost 6 bases, the J end lost 4 bases, and 19 bases lay between the germline ends. From germline, CDR1 is SEHNR and CDR2 FQNEAQ (reference sequence). CDR3 sequence: CASRTDSGFPYEQYF. In DNA, the CDR3 is TGTGCCAGCAGGACCGACAGCGGTTTCCCTTACGAGCAGTACTTC.

The gene calls are TRBV14 and TRBJ1-2; weak D call: TRBD1 (6 bases). V gave up 1 base and J gave up 4 bases, with 13 bases separating them. From germline, CDR1 is SGHDN and CDR2 FVKESK. There are 15 residues in the CDR3. CDR3 amino acids: CASSQGKDRLYGYTF. CDR3 in DNA: TGTGCCAGCAGCCAAGGGAAGGACAGACTCTATGGCTACACCTTC.

The rearrangement uses TRBV5-1 and TRBJ1-2, with a possible D match to TRBD1 (6 bases). The V gene's germline CDR1 is SGHRS and CDR2 YFSETQ. Trimming shortened V by 0 bases and J by 0 bases, and 15 bases separated the two germline ends. This CDR3 is built from 17 residues. CDR3 sequence reads: CASSLEGLDRANYGYTF. As DNA, the CDR3 is TGCGCCAGCAGCTTGGAAGGGCTGGACAGAGCTAACTATGGCTACACCTTC.

V usage is TRBV6-5 and J usage is TRBJ2-3; TRBD2 aligns across 11 bases. This CDR3 has 14 residues. CDR1 is MNHEY and CDR2 is SVGAGI in the germline V gene. With 7 bases clipped from V and 4 bases from J, the junction kept 4 bases outside the gene matches. CDR3 protein: CASTPGLAADTQYF. Written as DNA, the CDR3 is TGTGCCAGCACCCCGGGACTAGCGGCAGATACGCAGTATTTT.

The V gene is TRBV2, the J gene TRBJ1-2, with 7 bases fitting TRBD1. This CDR3 contains 15 residues. The trim removed 6 bases at V and 4 bases at J, leaving 11 bases unmatched. Germline CDR1 reads SNHLY; CDR2 reads FYNNEI. The CDR3 loop reads CASSGTEWISYGYTF. The DNA for the CDR3 is TGTGCCAGCAGCGGGACAGAATGGATTTCCTATGGCTACACCTTC. The full variable domain, its missing parts supplied by reference TRBV2 and TRBJ1-2, is EPEVTQTPSHQVTQMGQEVILRCVPISNHLYFYWYRQILGQKVEFLVSFYNNEISEKSEIFDDQFSVERPDGSNFTLKIRSTKLEDSAMYFCASSGTEWISYGYTFGSGTRLTVV.

This chain uses TRBV20-1 with TRBJ2-5; 7 bases align to TRBD2. V was clipped by 0 bases and J by 1 base; unmatched bases: 2. The germline V gene has CDR1 DFQATT and CDR2 SNEGSKA (reference sequence). The CDR3 runs to 14 residues. The CDR3 region has the DNA TGCAGTGCTAGAGATGGGACTACCCAAGAGACCCAGTACTTC. Protein product: CSARDGTTQETQYF.